This entry concerns a single TCR beta chain. Its antigen is not identified. Here immunoSEQ multiplex PCR was the method, and the copy in TCRdb shows in-frame clones only, minus some. The data show around 1.9 million clones, more than 85% seen once. Naive CD8 cells, CD45RO-negative and positively selected for CCR7, excluded terminally differentiated effector memory CD45RA+ cells. Nashville, Tennessee was home to all donors, who were Caucasian adults. Germline V gene sequence: CDR1 SGHDT, CDR2 YYEEEE. This CDR3 comprises 16 residues. The trim removed 4 bases at V and 3 bases at J, leaving 9 bases unmatched. The data stem from a study of shared clonotypes between healthy human individuals. Regarding the study as a whole: As a rule, naive subsets had a larger estimated richness than memory subsets.

Sequenced material: naive CD8+ T cells from PBMCs. The chain employs TRBV5-6 and TRBJ2-1, with TRBD2 matching over 8 bases. This clonotype was obtained from a man younger than 35 in good health. Some clones in this sample may be carry-over from other donors' samples. CDR3 in amino acids: CASSLPTSDYYNEQFF. The CDR3 DNA is TGTGCCAGCAGCCTGCCGACTAGCGACTACTACAATGAGCAGTTCTTC.